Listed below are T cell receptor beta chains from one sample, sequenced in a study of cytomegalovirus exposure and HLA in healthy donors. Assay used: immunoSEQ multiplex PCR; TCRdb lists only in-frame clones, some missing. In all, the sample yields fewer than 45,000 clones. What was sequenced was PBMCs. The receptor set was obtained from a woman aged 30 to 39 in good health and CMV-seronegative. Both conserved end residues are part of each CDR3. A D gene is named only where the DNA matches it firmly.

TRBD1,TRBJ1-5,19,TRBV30,CAWSDRDRLVEWSNQPQHF,TGTGCCTGGAGTGATCGGGACAGGCTTGTGGAGTGGAGCAATCAGCCCCAGCATTTT
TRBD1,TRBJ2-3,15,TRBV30,CAWSGTGRWTDTQYF,TGTGCCTGGAGTGGGACAGGGCGATGGACAGATACGCAGTATTTT
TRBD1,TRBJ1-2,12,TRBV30,CACSTGVKGYTF,TGTGCCTGTTCGACAGGGGTTAAGGGCTACACCTTC
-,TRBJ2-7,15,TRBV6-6,CASSYSQGWAYEQYF,TGTGCCAGCAGTTACTCCCAGGGCTGGGCCTACGAGCAGTACTTC
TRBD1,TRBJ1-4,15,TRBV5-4,CASSLSGQGNEKLFF,TGTGCCAGCAGCTTATCGGGACAGGGTAATGAAAAACTGTTTTTT
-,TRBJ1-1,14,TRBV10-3,CAISESWRNTEAFF,TGTGCCATCAGTGAGTCGTGGAGGAACACTGAAGCTTTCTTT
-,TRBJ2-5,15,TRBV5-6,CASSSQKGDHETQYF,TGTGCCAGCAGCTCTCAAAAGGGAGATCACGAGACCCAGTACTTC
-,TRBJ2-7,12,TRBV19,CASSPDNYEQYF,TGTGCCAGTAGCCCGGACAACTACGAGCAGTACTTC
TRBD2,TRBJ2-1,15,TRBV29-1,CSVRSGRLDRNEQFF,TGCAGCGTACGTAGCGGGAGGCTTGATCGCAATGAGCAGTTCTTC
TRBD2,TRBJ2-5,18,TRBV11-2,CASSTTGTSGNVGETQYF,TGTGCCAGCAGCACGACAGGGACTAGCGGGAATGTAGGGGAGACCCAGTACTTC
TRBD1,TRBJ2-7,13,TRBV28,CASKGAESYEQYF,TGTGCCAGTAAGGGGGCCGAGTCCTACGAGCAGTACTTC
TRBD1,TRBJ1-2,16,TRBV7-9,CASSTTSGQGDYGYTF,TGTGCCAGCAGCACAACCTCGGGACAGGGGGACTATGGCTACACCTTC
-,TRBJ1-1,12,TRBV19,CASSIGPDSSFF,TGTGCCAGTAGTATAGGCCCCGACAGTTCTTTCTTT
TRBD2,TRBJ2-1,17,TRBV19,CASSIIWGSGAGNEQFF,TGTGCCAGTAGTATTATATGGGGTAGCGGGGCCGGGAATGAGCAGTTCTTC
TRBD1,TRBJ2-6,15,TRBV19,CASNTGGSGANVLTF,TGTGCCAGTAATACAGGGGGCTCTGGGGCCAACGTCCTGACTTTC
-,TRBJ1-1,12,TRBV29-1,CSGQARNTEAFF,TGCAGCGGACAGGCCAGGAACACTGAAGCTTTCTTT
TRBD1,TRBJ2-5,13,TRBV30,CAWSGQVGETQYF,TGTGCCTGGAGCGGACAGGTGGGAGAGACCCAGTACTTC
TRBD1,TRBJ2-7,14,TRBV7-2,CASSRQGTSYEQYF,TGTGCCAGCAGTCGACAGGGGACCTCCTACGAGCAGTACTTC
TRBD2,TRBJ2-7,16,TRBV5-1,CASSLASSGTNYEQYF,TGCGCCAGCAGCTTGGCGAGTAGCGGGACAAACTACGAGCAGTACTTC
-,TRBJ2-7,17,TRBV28,CASNPLGGRKGSYEQYF,TGTGCCAGCAACCCCCTGGGGGGACGGAAGGGGTCCTACGAGCAGTACTTC
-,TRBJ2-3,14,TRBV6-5,CASSYSTRGDTQYF,TGTGCCAGCAGTTACTCGACCAGGGGTGATACGCAGTATTTT
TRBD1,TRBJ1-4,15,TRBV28,CASSPPGTGDEKLFF,TGTGCCAGCAGTCCTCCCGGGACAGGGGATGAAAAACTGTTTTTT
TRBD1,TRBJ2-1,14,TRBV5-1,CASSSGTGRNEQFF,TGCGCCAGCAGCTCCGGGACAGGGAGGAATGAGCAGTTCTTC